This TCR beta chain emerged from a study of Ad26.COV2.S vaccination and SARS-CoV-2 variants. About the study: Participant was drawn from the COV1001 Ad26.COV2.S trial arm. Study-wide results and limits: Responses of T cells in total may have been underestimated by the TCR breadth and depth analyses.

The sample's treatment: around 19 received Ad26.COV2.S at low or high dose, single or two shots; 5 received placebo; per-sample allocation not given. Vaccine and placebo recipients were sampled on day 63 after the first injection. Within Boston, the person who donated was an adult of 18-55 years. This clone was observed once. Its antigen is not identified. The CDR3 length is 13 residues. With 1 base removed from V and 5 bases from J, the gap between germline ends came to 8 bases. Germline V lookup: CDR1 SGHAT, CDR2 FQNNGV. Assay: immunoSEQ multiplex PCR; the TCRdb copy retains only in-frame clones and omits some. The table lists a few hundred thousand clones, 89% of them singletons.

The material sequenced was peripheral blood, taken in a trial of Ad26.COV2.S vaccine versus placebo. The chain has TRBV11-2 and TRBJ1-2; no definite D call. The source is a person between 18 and 60 years old who received the Ad26.COV2.S COVID-19 vaccine or a placebo. The CDR3 protein is CASSLARPYGYTF. The CDR3, as DNA: TGTGCCAGCAGCTTAGCCAGACCATATGGCTACACCTTC.